The 25 T cell receptor beta chains below come from one sample, sequenced in a study of blood T cell repertoires in COVID-19. Libraries were prepared by immunoSEQ multiplex PCR; TCRdb keeps only in-frame clonotypes and omits some of them. This table has a few hundred thousand clones, around 90% appearing once. Material for sequencing was peripheral blood. The origin of the receptors is a woman between 40 and 55 years old who had recovered from COVID-19.

The chain couples TRBV11-2 to TRBJ2-4; 8 bases agree with TRBD2. CDR1 and CDR2 from the germline V gene are SGHAT and FQNNGV. The CDR3 contains 15 residues. V gave up 4 bases and J gave up 5 bases; unmatched junction bases: 7. CDR3: CASSSERERENIQYF. CDR3 bases: TGTGCCAGCAGCTCCGAGCGGGAGAGAGAAAACATTCAGTACTTC.

The chain links TRBV29-1 to TRBJ2-1; no clear D gene. CDR1 is SQVTM and CDR2 is ANQGSEA in the germline V gene. This CDR3 has 12 amino acids. With 8 bases removed from V and 4 bases from J, the gap between germline ends came to 12 bases. DNA for the CDR3: TGCAGCCTTGTTCGCGGTTACAATGAGCAGTTCTTC. Translation gives CSLVRGYNEQFF.

The chain combines TRBV4-2 with TRBJ2-6; TRBD1 aligns across 10 bases. The germline V gene encodes CDR1 LGHNA and CDR2 YNFKEQ. The trim removed 8 bases at V and 0 bases at J, leaving 16 bases unmatched. CDR3 length equals 20 residues. CDR3 loop: CASCSGQGVHSDSGANVLTF. DNA for the CDR3: TGTGCCAGCTGCTCAGGACAGGGGGTTCATAGTGACTCTGGGGCCAACGTCCTGACTTTC.

CDR3 bases: TGCGCCAGCAGCTTGGTGGCAGGGGGCGCAGAGCAGTACTTC. This sequence encodes CASSLVAGGAEQYF. The rearrangement joins TRBV5-1 to TRBJ2-7; TRBD1 matches 8 bases. The J segment lost 7 bases and the V segment lost 0 bases, leaving 6 bases of the junction unmatched. CDR1 and CDR2 (germline): SGHRS, YFSETQ. CDR3 length: 14 residues.

The gene calls are TRBV9 and TRBJ1-4, with 7 bases aligning to TRBD1. CDR1 is SGDLS and CDR2 is YYNGEE in the germline V gene. The ends lost 3 bases at V and 5 bases at J; junction bases unmatched: 4. This CDR3 comprises 14 residues. The CDR3 spells CASSAATGNEKLFF. The CDR3 bases are TGTGCCAGCAGCGCCGCGACAGGGAATGAAAAACTGTTTTTT.

The CDR3 DNA reads as TGTGCCAGCAGCAAAGGGTTTTTTCTGCTTAATAGGGGGAACCAAGAGACCCAGTACTTC. Amino acid sequence: CASSKGFFLLNRGNQETQYF. V and J are TRBV21-1 and TRBJ2-5; the DNA was not used to check the table's D call, TRBD1. TRBV21-1 is an annotated pseudogene. The CDR3 sequence is 20 residues long.

The V gene is TRBV29-1, the J gene TRBJ2-3; 10 nucleotides match TRBD2. The V gene's germline CDR1 is SQVTM and CDR2 ANQGSEA. Trimming took 6 bases from V and 6 from J; bases not matched to a gene: 18. This CDR3 comprises 17 residues. In nucleotides, the CDR3 is TGCAGCGTCCCCTCTAAGGAGGTAGCGGGAGGTGCCGATACGCAGTATTTT. The encoded protein is CSVPSKEVAGGADTQYF.

With regard to this clone: In the same sample, other DNA sequences code for this CDR3. The chain couples TRBV7-3 to TRBJ1-2; 10 nucleotides agree with TRBD1. Germline V CDR1 and CDR2: SGHTA, FQGTGA. The CDR3 covers 14 residues. V trimming: 0 bases; J trimming: 7 bases; junction bases outside the gene matches: 2. CDR3 amino acids: CASSLTGTGAGYTF. CDR3 in DNA: TGTGCCAGCAGCTTAACAGGGACAGGGGCTGGCTACACCTTC.

This clone was recorded only once. J is TRBJ2-5 and V is TRBV6-5, with a weak D call TRBD2 (6 bases). The CDR3 is 14 amino acids. Germline assignment: CDR1 MNHEY and CDR2 SVGAGI. Trimming took 2 bases from V and 5 from J, leaving 12 bases between them. CDR3 amino acids: CASSYQDGGETQYF. The CDR3 DNA reads as TGTGCCAGCAGTTACCAGGACGGAGGGGAGACCCAGTACTTC.

V usage is TRBV6-5 and J usage is TRBJ2-7, with 11 positions matching TRBD2. Germline CDR1 is MNHEY and CDR2 is SVGAGI. After removal of 6 bases from V and 0 bases from J, the junction contained 1 base not matched to a gene. The CDR3 runs 14 residues. The chain's CDR3 is CASRLAGGSYEQYF. As DNA, the CDR3 is TGTGCCAGCAGGCTAGCGGGGGGCTCCTACGAGCAGTACTTC.

With respect to this clone: Other DNA sequences of this sample code for an identical CDR3. The rearrangement uses TRBV19 and TRBJ2-7; D might be TRBD1 (9 bases). The CDR3 is made up of 16 amino acids. With 2 bases removed from V and 4 bases from J, the gap between germline ends came to 18 bases. The germline CDR1 and CDR2 sequences are LNHDA and SQIVND (reference sequence). The CDR3 here is CASSITGGTGSYEQYF. The CDR3 DNA reads TGTGCCAGTAGTATAACGGGAGGGACAGGGTCTTACGAGCAGTACTTC.

The chain joins TRBV12-3 or TRBV12-4 to TRBJ1-1; 7 bases match TRBD1. The trim removed 7 bases at V and 3 bases at J, leaving 2 bases unmatched. This CDR3 spans 12 amino acids. The CDR3 region is CASTRGDTEAFF. Here the CDR3 DNA reads TGTGCCAGCACCAGGGGGGACACTGAAGCTTTCTTT.

This clone was detected a few times. This chain joins TRBV28 and TRBJ2-5; 7 nucleotides agree with TRBD2. V was clipped by 7 bases and J by 5 bases; unmatched bases: 7. The length of the CDR3 is 13 residues. Germline assignment: CDR1 MDHEN and CDR2 SYDVKM. The CDR3 region has the DNA TGTGCCAGCACCCAATGGGGGGGGGAGACCCAGTACTTC. Translation gives CASTQWGGETQYF.

About this clone: This CDR3 is also generated by other DNA sequences in the sample. This chain uses TRBV28 with TRBJ2-7, with 10 bases that match TRBD2. V shed 6 bases and J 4 bases; nucleotides not matched to a gene: 6. The CDR3 loop spans 14 amino acids. Germline V gene lookup returns CDR1 MDHEN and CDR2 SYDVKM. The CDR3 is CASSLGTSDYEQYF. In DNA, the CDR3 is TGTGCCAGCAGCCTAGGGACTAGCGATTACGAGCAGTACTTC. The full variable domain, its missing parts supplied by reference TRBV28 and TRBJ2-7, is DVKVTQSSRYLVKRTGEKVFLECVQDMDHENMFWYRQDPGLGLRLIYFSYDVKMKEKGDIPEGYSVSREKKERFSLILESASTNQTSMYLCASSLGTSDYEQYFGPGTRLTVT.

The V and J genes are TRBV25-1 and TRBJ2-7, with 9 bases aligning to TRBD1. Looked up from germline, CDR1 is MGHDK and CDR2 is SYGVNS. The CDR3 spans 15 residues. V shed 2 bases and J 3 bases; nucleotides not matched to a gene: 5. CDR3 sequence (DNA): TGTGCCAGCAGTGAACCCGACAGGGGGGGCTACGAGCAGTACTTC. Amino acids: CASSEPDRGGYEQYF.

On this clone: This sample also contains other DNA sequences that code for the same CDR3. The genes are TRBV6-5 and TRBJ1-3; D unclear. This CDR3 is built from 15 residues. V lost 0 bases to trimming and J lost 0 bases, with 6 bases between them. From germline, CDR1 is MNHEY and CDR2 SVGAGI. The CDR3 region is CASSYSSVSGNTIYF. CDR3 bases: TGTGCCAGCAGTTACTCGTCAGTCTCTGGAAACACCATATATTTT.

Only a few counts were recorded for this clone. This sequence joins TRBV19 and TRBJ2-1, with D maybe TRBD2 (5 bases). Trimming removed 6 bases at V and 6 bases at J, with 18 bases between. There are 15 residues in the CDR3. Germline-derived CDR1 and CDR2 are LNHDA and SQIVND (reference sequence). CDR3 in amino acids: CASRRERSGLNEQFF. The CDR3 DNA follows: TGTGCCAGTAGAAGGGAGAGATCCGGCCTCAATGAGCAGTTCTTC.

This clone has more than one count but fewer than ten. CDR3 residues: CASSSTGTSGRAGYEQYF. The CDR3 nucleotides are TGCGCCAGCAGCTCCACCGGGACTAGCGGGAGGGCTGGCTACGAGCAGTACTTC. The chain joins TRBV5-1 to TRBJ2-7; 16 bases match TRBD2. The CDR3 contains 18 residues. CDR1 is SGHRS and CDR2 is YFSETQ in the germline V gene. V lost 3 bases, J lost 3 bases, and 9 bases stayed unmatched.

The V gene is TRBV2, the J gene TRBJ1-2, with D maybe TRBD1 (6 bases). The CDR3 totals 13 residues. Germline CDR1 reads SNHLY; CDR2 reads FYNNEI. Trimming pared 1 base from V and 4 bases from J, leaving 7 bases between. CDR3 amino acids: CASSEVQGYGYTF. CDR3 DNA: TGTGCCAGCAGTGAAGTACAGGGCTATGGCTACACCTTC.

This chain uses TRBV4-1 with TRBJ2-7, with D perhaps TRBD2 (5 bases). The germline CDR1 and CDR2 sequences are MGHRA and YSYEKL. The CDR3 is 16 residues long. V was shortened by 0 bases and J by 3 bases, with 15 bases between the two germline ends. The CDR3 region has the DNA TGCGCCAGCAGCCAAGAACGGTCGGACTCCTTCTACGAGCAGTACTTC. This encodes CASSQERSDSFYEQYF.

The J gene is TRBJ2-7, the V gene TRBV7-9; 8 bases match TRBD1. Per the germline V gene, CDR1 is SEHNR and CDR2 is FQNEAQ (reference sequence). V was clipped by 2 bases and J by 6 bases; unmatched bases: 3. There are 13 residues in the CDR3. CDR3 in amino acids: CASSLQGAGEQYF. CDR3 nucleotide sequence: TGTGCCAGCAGCTTACAGGGGGCTGGCGAGCAGTACTTC. Supplemented by reference TRBV7-9 and TRBJ2-7, the full variable domain reads DTGVSQNPRHKITKRGQNVTFRCDPISEHNRLYWYRQTLGQGPEFLTYFQNEAQLEKSRLLSDRFSAERPKGSFSTLEIQRTEQGDSAMYLCASSLQGAGEQYFGPGTRLTVT.

The rearrangement joins TRBV25-1 to TRBJ2-5, with a tentative D call TRBD2 (5 bases). CDR3 length: 12 residues. Trimming took off 7 bases at V and 4 bases at J, with 10 bases between the two ends. CDR1 is MGHDK and CDR2 is SYGVNS in the germline V gene. The CDR3 region has the DNA TGTGCCAGCACCCCAGAGGGAGAGACCCAGTACTTC. Its protein is CASTPEGETQYF.

J is TRBJ2-3 and V is TRBV27, with 14 nucleotides matching TRBD2. The CDR3 sequence is 15 residues long. The V gene's germline CDR1 is MNHEY and CDR2 SMNVEV (reference sequence). The V gene end was trimmed by 6 bases and the J gene end by 5 bases; junction bases not matched to a gene: 4. Here the CDR3 reads CASRGLAGAVDTQYF. The CDR3 region has the DNA TGTGCCAGCAGGGGACTAGCGGGAGCCGTAGATACGCAGTATTTT.

This chain links TRBV19 with TRBJ2-7, with 10 bases fitting TRBD1. The trim removed 11 bases at V and 6 bases at J, leaving 10 bases unmatched. This CDR3 is 13 amino acids long. Per the germline V gene, CDR1 is LNHDA and CDR2 is SQIVND (reference sequence). In DNA, the CDR3 is TGTGCCCCAGGGCTCCGGACAGGGGGCGAGCAGTACTTC. This gives the protein CAPGLRTGGEQYF.

The chain couples TRBV13 to TRBJ2-1; D not resolved. Germline CDR1 and CDR2: PRHDT and FYEKMQ (reference sequence). The CDR3 totals 12 residues. Trimming left V 5 bases short and J 4 bases short, with 6 bases between. This CDR3 reads CASSRDYNEQFF. The CDR3 DNA reads TGTGCCAGCAGCCGAGATTACAATGAGCAGTTCTTC.